These 32 T cell receptor beta chains share one sample of origin, sequenced in a study of regulatory dendritic cells for organ transplantation. Libraries were prepared by immunoSEQ multiplex PCR; TCRdb keeps only in-frame clonotypes and omits some of them. This table has under 35,000 clones, roughly 85% appearing once. Sequencing was carried out using naive CD8+ T cells from blood. Subset of the sample: CD45RA+ naive T cells. The source is a human donor in good health.

The gene calls are TRBV7-3 and TRBJ2-5; 8 bases match TRBD1. The J segment lost 4 bases and the V segment lost 6 bases, leaving 10 bases of the junction unmatched. This CDR3 has 15 residues. Germline V gives CDR1 SGHTA, CDR2 FQGTGA. The chain's CDR3 is CASSPTGQGRETQYF. The CDR3, as DNA: TGTGCCAGCAGTCCCACAGGACAGGGAAGAGAGACCCAGTACTTC.

This clone was counted a few times. J is TRBJ1-2 and V is TRBV6-5; 7 nucleotides match TRBD1. With 0 bases clipped from V and 7 bases from J, the junction kept 5 bases outside the gene matches. This CDR3 contains 14 residues. Germline V gives CDR1 MNHEY, CDR2 SVGAGI. This CDR3 reads CASSYSTGVSGYTF. CDR3 nucleotide sequence: TGTGCCAGCAGTTACTCAACAGGGGTTTCTGGCTACACCTTC.

The J gene is TRBJ1-1, the V gene TRBV2; perhaps TRBD1 as D (6 bases). Trimming took 5 bases from V and 5 from J, leaving 9 bases between them. Per germline, CDR1 SNHLY and CDR2 FYNNEI. The CDR3 is 12 residues long. The CDR3 coding sequence is TGTGCCAGCAGTCCAGGGGTGACTGAAGCTTTCTTT. Amino acids: CASSPGVTEAFF.

The CDR3: CASSSDRSYRPQHF. The CDR3 coding sequence is TGTGCCAGCAGTTCGGACAGGTCCTATCGACCCCAGCATTTT. The V call is TRBV6-5, the J call TRBJ1-5; 7 bases line up with TRBD1. The CDR3 loop spans 14 amino acids. CDR1 is MNHEY, CDR2 SVGAGI, per germline. Trimming cost V 4 bases and J 10 bases; bases outside gene matches: 10.

The J gene is TRBJ1-5, the V gene TRBV4-3; tentatively, D is TRBD1 (5 bases). The V gene's germline CDR1 is LGHNA and CDR2 YSLEER. The CDR3 consists of 16 residues. V was trimmed by 0 bases and J by 0 bases, leaving 9 bases between them. This chain's CDR3 is CASSQDRDFSNQPQHF. CDR3 in DNA: TGCGCCAGCAGCCAAGATCGGGACTTTAGCAATCAGCCCCAGCATTTT.

J is TRBJ1-2 and V is TRBV4-1, with 12 bases lining up with TRBD1. The CDR3 has 19 residues. CDR1 is MGHRA, CDR2 YSYEKL, per germline. Trimming took 3 bases from V and 8 from J; bases not matched to a gene: 19. The CDR3 reads CASSHGGSGTGGISNGYTF. CDR3 DNA: TGCGCCAGCAGCCACGGGGGCTCCGGGACAGGGGGCATTTCGAACGGCTACACCTTC.

A single count supports this clone. This chain uses TRBV5-1 with TRBJ2-7; 8 bases match TRBD1. Germline-derived CDR1 and CDR2 are SGHRS and YFSETQ. The CDR3 runs 17 residues. Trimming at V came to 2 bases and at J to 0 bases, leaving 10 bases not matched to a gene. The CDR3 loop reads CASSLPLTGVLSYEQYF. CDR3 DNA sequence: TGCGCCAGCAGCTTACCCCTGACAGGGGTCCTCTCCTACGAGCAGTACTTC.

The chain links TRBV27 to TRBJ2-3, with 7 positions matching TRBD2. Germline V lookup: CDR1 MNHEY, CDR2 SMNVEV (reference sequence). Unmatched junction bases numbered 6, after V lost 4 bases and J lost 2 bases. The CDR3 sequence is 15 residues long. CDR3 amino acids: CASSSLAVPTDTQYF. The CDR3 region has the DNA TGTGCCAGCAGTTCTCTAGCGGTACCCACAGATACGCAGTATTTT.

This chain uses TRBV13 with TRBJ1-6; 7 bases agree with TRBD1. Trimming at V came to 7 bases and at J to 9 bases, leaving 12 bases not matched to a gene. The V gene's germline CDR1 is PRHDT and CDR2 FYEKMQ (reference sequence). The CDR3 contains 15 residues. DNA for the CDR3: TGTGCCAGCACCTTGATGGCACAGGGGATTTCACCCCTCCACTTT. Translating gives CASTLMAQGISPLHF.

The chain joins TRBV9 to TRBJ1-5, with a tentative D call TRBD1 (5 bases). This CDR3 contains 14 residues. V was shortened by 3 bases and J by 2 bases, with 9 bases between the two germline ends. Germline V gene sequence: CDR1 SGDLS, CDR2 YYNGEE. The CDR3 sequence: CASSGGGGNQPQHF. The CDR3 coding sequence is TGTGCCAGCAGCGGGGGGGGAGGCAATCAGCCCCAGCATTTT.

The chain couples TRBV28 to TRBJ1-5, with 8 bases that match TRBD1. Germline loops: CDR1 MDHEN, CDR2 SYDVKM. The V and J ends lost 1 base and 6 bases, in that order; junction bases with no gene match: 5. This CDR3 is built from 15 residues. Written as DNA, the CDR3 is TGTGCCAGCAGTTTATTTCCGACAGGGGCTCAGCCCCAGCATTTT. Its translation is CASSLFPTGAQPQHF.

The CDR3 sequence: CASSEGQSSNQPQHF. The CDR3 DNA reads as TGTGCCAGCAGCGAGGGACAGAGTAGCAATCAGCCCCAGCATTTT. V usage is TRBV5-5 and J usage is TRBJ1-5; 7 bases are a match to TRBD1. V trimming: 4 bases; J trimming: 0 bases; junction bases outside the gene matches: 4. This CDR3 comprises 15 residues. The germline V gene encodes CDR1 SGHKS and CDR2 YYEKEE (reference sequence). Based on the CDR3 plus reference TRBV5-5 and TRBJ1-5, the full variable domain is DAGVTQSPTHLIKTRGQQVTLRCSPISGHKSVSWYQQVLGQGPQFIFQYYEKEERGRGNFPDRFSARQFPNYSSELNVNALLLGDSALYLCASSEGQSSNQPQHFGDGTRLSIL.

The V call is TRBV12-5, the J call TRBJ2-7, with D perhaps TRBD1 (5 bases). Germline V gene data show CDR1 as LGHNT and CDR2 as FRNRAP. The CDR3 is made up of 12 amino acids. Trimming removed 8 bases from V and 5 bases from J, with 13 bases in between. CDR3 in DNA: TGTGCTAGTAGTATAGGGGTTAACGAGCAGTACTTC. Protein product: CASSIGVNEQYF.

The rearrangement uses TRBV4-3 and TRBJ2-7; the match to TRBD2 covers 8 bases. After removal of 5 bases from V and 3 bases from J, the junction contained 12 bases not matched to a gene. Germline V lookup: CDR1 LGHNA, CDR2 YSLEER. The CDR3 loop spans 16 amino acids. CDR3 region: CASSSLGSGGDYEQYF. DNA of the CDR3: TGCGCCAGCAGCTCGCTTGGGTCCGGGGGGGACTACGAGCAGTACTTC.

This CDR3 is CASSWTSGGPAGTQYF. The CDR3 DNA is TGTGCCAGCAGTTGGACTAGCGGGGGCCCCGCGGGGACCCAGTACTTC. This chain connects TRBV7-9 to TRBJ2-5; 13 nucleotides line up with TRBD2. The germline V gene has CDR1 SEHNR and CDR2 FQNEAQ (reference sequence). V lost 6 bases to trimming and J lost 7 bases; unmatched junction nucleotides: 11. The CDR3 has 16 residues.

V usage is TRBV5-6 and J usage is TRBJ1-1; no firm D call. Germline assignment: CDR1 SGHDT and CDR2 YYEEEE. V lost 0 bases, J lost 2 bases, and 5 bases lay in between. The CDR3 is 13 residues long. The CDR3 here is CASSLALNTEAFF. The CDR3 nucleotides are TGTGCCAGCAGCTTGGCCCTTAACACTGAAGCTTTCTTT.

CDR3 protein: CASSSDRAQPQHF. CDR3 in DNA: TGTGCCAGTAGTTCGGACAGGGCCCAGCCCCAGCATTTT. J is TRBJ1-5 and V is TRBV19, with TRBD1 identical over 8 bases. Germline V CDR1 and CDR2: LNHDA, SQIVND (reference sequence). The CDR3 length is 13 residues. V was clipped by 5 bases and J by 7 bases; unmatched bases: 4.

This chain connects TRBV4-3 to TRBJ1-6, with D perhaps matching TRBD1 (6 bases). This CDR3 has 16 amino acids. The germline V gene has CDR1 LGHNA and CDR2 YSLEER. V was trimmed by 0 bases and J by 9 bases, leaving 15 bases between them. CDR3 DNA: TGCGCCAGCAGCCAAGATCCAGGGGCGTCTTCTTCACCCCTCCACTTT. Translated: CASSQDPGASSSPLHF.

Points on this clone: A junction end diverges from the germline sequence, so it may reflect a read error. Other nucleotide sequences from this sample produce the same CDR3. The chain uses TRBV19 and TRBJ1-1; TRBD1 aligns across 10 bases. This CDR3 has 13 amino acids. In germline, CDR1 is LNHDA, CDR2 SQIVND (reference sequence). The CDR3 DNA follows: TGTGCTAGTAGTCGCTGGGACAGGGGTGAAGCTTTCTTT. It specifies CASSRWDRGEAFF.

The rearrangement joins TRBV7-6 to TRBJ2-3; 10 bases agree with TRBD1. Trimming removed 6 bases from V and 5 bases from J; junction bases left unmatched: 11. Looked up from germline, CDR1 is SGHVS and CDR2 is FNYEAQ. The CDR3 is made up of 16 amino acids. The CDR3 reads CASSSPDRGLGDTQYF. The CDR3 region has the DNA TGTGCCAGCAGTTCTCCCGACAGGGGGCTGGGAGATACGCAGTATTTT.

The chain joins TRBV11-3 to TRBJ2-7; D is ambiguous. Trimming shortened V by 8 bases and J by 0 bases, and 11 bases separated the two germline ends. Per the germline V gene, CDR1 is SGHNT and CDR2 is YENEEA. There are 13 residues in the CDR3. CDR3 sequence (DNA): TGTGCCAGCCGATGGGCCCCCTCCTACGAGCAGTACTTC. Translating it yields CASRWAPSYEQYF.

The chain uses TRBV27 and TRBJ1-2, with 9 bases fitting TRBD1. CDR1 is MNHEY and CDR2 is SMNVEV in the germline V gene (reference sequence). Trimming removed 2 bases from V and 2 bases from J; junction bases left unmatched: 0. This CDR3 is built from 14 residues. The DNA for the CDR3 is TGTGCCAGCAGTTTAGGGACAGGGAACTATGGCTACACCTTC. This translates into CASSLGTGNYGYTF.

This clone was picked up one time. The chain has TRBV29-1 and TRBJ1-3; no firm D call. The length of the CDR3 is 15 residues. Deletions cut 4 bases from V and 0 bases from J, with 13 bases between. Germline V gene data show CDR1 as SQVTM and CDR2 as ANQGSEA. The CDR3 here is CSVVYSSSSGNTIYF. As DNA, the CDR3 is TGCAGCGTTGTCTACAGTTCAAGCTCTGGAAACACCATATATTTT. Full variable domain (outside the CDR3, taken from reference TRBV29-1 and TRBJ1-3): SAVISQKPSRDICQRGTSLTIQCQVDSQVTMMFWYRQQPGQSLTLIATANQGSEATYESGFVIDKFPISRPNLTFSTLTVSNMSPEDSSIYLCSVVYSSSSGNTIYFGEGSWLTVV.

The genes are TRBV9 and TRBJ2-3; 12 nucleotides agree with TRBD2. Losses at the gene ends were 4 bases for V and 6 bases for J; bases not matched to a gene: 9. Germline V gene lookup returns CDR1 SGDLS and CDR2 YYNGEE. This CDR3 is built from 16 residues. The CDR3 spells CASSQASGGGIDTQYF. The CDR3 region has the DNA TGTGCCAGCAGCCAAGCTAGCGGGGGGGGAATTGATACGCAGTATTTT.

V is TRBV7-3 and J is TRBJ1-1, with 11 bases identical to TRBD1. The germline V gene has CDR1 SGHTA and CDR2 FQGTGA. The trim removed 2 bases at V and 6 bases at J, leaving 5 bases unmatched. The CDR3 is made up of 15 amino acids. In DNA, the CDR3 is TGTGCCAGCAGCTTACGGGACAGGGGGGAGGCTGAAGCTTTCTTT. This translates into CASSLRDRGEAEAFF. Combining the CDR3 with reference TRBV7-3 and TRBJ1-1 gives the whole variable domain GAGVSQTPSNKVTEKGKYVELRCDPISGHTALYWYRQSLGQGPEFLIYFQGTGAADDSGLPNDRFFAVRPEGSVSTLKIQRTERGDSAVYLCASSLRDRGEAEAFFGQGTRLTVV.

This clone came up a few times. The V call is TRBV4-3, the J call TRBJ2-7; TRBD1 agrees at 9 bases. The V segment lost 0 bases and the J segment 3 bases; nucleotides outside the gene matches: 3. Germline CDR1 and CDR2: LGHNA and YSLEER. The length of the CDR3 is 15 residues. The CDR3 reads CASSQDLTGGYEQYF. CDR3 DNA sequence: TGCGCCAGCAGCCAAGATCTGACAGGGGGCTACGAGCAGTACTTC.

The chain recombines TRBV4-3 with TRBJ2-3; a weak D match, TRBD2 (6 bases). The CDR3 spans 14 residues. Trimming took off 4 bases at V and 4 bases at J, with 12 bases between the two ends. CDR1 is LGHNA, CDR2 YSLEER, per germline. CDR3 DNA sequence: TGCGCCAGCAGCCCAGGGACTGCCTCAGATACGCAGTATTTT. It is translated as CASSPGTASDTQYF.

The CDR3 DNA is TGTGCCAGCAGCCCGGGGGAGAACACTGAAGCTTTCTTT. Translating gives CASSPGENTEAFF. This sequence joins TRBV7-6 and TRBJ1-1; possible D gene TRBD1, 5 bases. Per the germline V gene, CDR1 is SGHVS and CDR2 is FNYEAQ. V was shortened by 5 bases and J by 1 base, with 8 bases between the two germline ends. The CDR3 spans 13 residues.

This clone has a single count. The chain links TRBV29-1 to TRBJ2-7; perhaps TRBD2 as D (6 bases). The CDR3 runs to 12 residues. Trimming removed 3 bases at V and 1 base at J, with 7 bases between. The germline V gene encodes CDR1 SQVTM and CDR2 ANQGSEA. The CDR3 region is CSVDGGSYEQYF. For the CDR3, the DNA is TGCAGCGTTGACGGGGGTTCCTACGAGCAGTACTTC.

In DNA form, the CDR3 reads TGTGCCAGCAGCTTAGGCCAGGCTAATGAAAAACTGTTTTTT. Amino acid sequence: CASSLGQANEKLFF. V gene TRBV13 combines with J gene TRBJ1-4; no reliable D call. The germline V gene encodes CDR1 PRHDT and CDR2 FYEKMQ (reference sequence). Trimming removed 0 bases from V and 3 bases from J, with 5 bases in between. CDR3 size: 14 residues.

This clone was observed once. The chain is built from TRBV15 and TRBJ2-1; D uncertain. V lost 6 bases and J lost 7, with 16 bases in between. This CDR3 has 14 residues. The germline V gene has CDR1 LNHNV and CDR2 YYDKDF (reference sequence). The CDR3 here is CATRSWPSGNEQFF. In DNA form, the CDR3 reads TGTGCCACCAGGTCGTGGCCGTCCGGGAATGAGCAGTTCTTC.

This clone was seen only a few times. The chain couples TRBV2 to TRBJ2-1; 8 nucleotides line up with TRBD2. Germline loops: CDR1 SNHLY, CDR2 FYNNEI. The CDR3 sequence is 14 residues long. The V and J ends lost 7 bases and 7 bases, in that order; junction bases with no gene match: 9. The DNA of the CDR3 is TGTGCCAGCAAGCCGGGGGGGGCCGATAATGAGCAGTTCTTC. It yields the protein CASKPGGADNEQFF.